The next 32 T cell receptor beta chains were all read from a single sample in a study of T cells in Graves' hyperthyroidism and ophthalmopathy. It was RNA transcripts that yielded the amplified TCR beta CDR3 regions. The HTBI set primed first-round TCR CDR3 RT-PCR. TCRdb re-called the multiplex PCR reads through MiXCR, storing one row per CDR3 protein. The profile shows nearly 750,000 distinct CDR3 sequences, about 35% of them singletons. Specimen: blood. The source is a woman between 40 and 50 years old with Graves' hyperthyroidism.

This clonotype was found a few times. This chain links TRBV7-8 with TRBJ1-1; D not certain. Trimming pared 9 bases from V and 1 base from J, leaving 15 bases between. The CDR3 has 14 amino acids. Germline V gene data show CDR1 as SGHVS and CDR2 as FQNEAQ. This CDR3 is CASSTWTENTEAFF. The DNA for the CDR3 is TGTGCCAGTAGTACCTGGACGGAGAACACTGAAGCTTTCTTT.

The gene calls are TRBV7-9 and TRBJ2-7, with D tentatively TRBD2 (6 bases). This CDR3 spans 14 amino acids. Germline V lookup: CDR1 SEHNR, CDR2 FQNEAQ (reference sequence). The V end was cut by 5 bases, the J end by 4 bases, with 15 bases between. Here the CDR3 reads CASSPTGERYEQYF. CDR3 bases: TGTGCCAGCAGCCCTACGGGGGAGCGGTACGAGCAGTACTTC.

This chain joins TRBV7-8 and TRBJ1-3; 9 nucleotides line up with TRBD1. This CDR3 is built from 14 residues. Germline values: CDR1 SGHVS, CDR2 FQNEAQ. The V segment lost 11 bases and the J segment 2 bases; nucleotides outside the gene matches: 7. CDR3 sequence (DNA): TGTGCCTGGACCCGGACAGGGGCTGGAAACACCATATATTTT. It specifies CAWTRTGAGNTIYF. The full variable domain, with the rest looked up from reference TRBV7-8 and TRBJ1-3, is GAGVSQSPRYKVAKRGQDVALRCDPISGHVSLFWYQQALGQGPEFLTYFQNEAQLDKSGLPSDRFFAERPEGSVSTLKIQRTQQEDSAVYLCAWTRTGAGNTIYFGEGSWLTVV.

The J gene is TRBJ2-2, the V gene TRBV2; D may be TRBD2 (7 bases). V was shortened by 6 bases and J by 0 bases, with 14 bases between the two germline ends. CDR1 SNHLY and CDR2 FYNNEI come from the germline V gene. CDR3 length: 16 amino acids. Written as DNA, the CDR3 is TGTGCCAGCAGCAATGAGGGGGGGTCGAACACCGGGGAGCTGTTTTTT. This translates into CASSNEGGSNTGELFF.

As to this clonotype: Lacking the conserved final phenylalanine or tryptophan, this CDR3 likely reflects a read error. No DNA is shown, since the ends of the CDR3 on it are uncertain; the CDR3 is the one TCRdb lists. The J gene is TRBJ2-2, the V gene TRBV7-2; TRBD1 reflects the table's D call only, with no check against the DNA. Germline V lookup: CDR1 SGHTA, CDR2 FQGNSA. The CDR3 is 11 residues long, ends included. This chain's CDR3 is CASSPRLGATL.

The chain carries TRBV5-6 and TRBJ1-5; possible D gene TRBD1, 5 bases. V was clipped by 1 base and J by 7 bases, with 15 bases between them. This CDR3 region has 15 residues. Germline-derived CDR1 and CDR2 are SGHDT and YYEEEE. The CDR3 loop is CASSLWGGYRQPQHF. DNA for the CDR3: TGTGCCAGCAGCTTGTGGGGGGGGTATCGCCAGCCCCAGCATTTT.

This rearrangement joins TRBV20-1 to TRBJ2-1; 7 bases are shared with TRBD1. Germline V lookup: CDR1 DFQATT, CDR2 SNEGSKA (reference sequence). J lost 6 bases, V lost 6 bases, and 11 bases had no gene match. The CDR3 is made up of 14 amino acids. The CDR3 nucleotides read TGCAGTGCCGAAAGAGGGGGCTGGGCCAATGAGCAGTTCTTC. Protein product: CSAERGGWANEQFF.

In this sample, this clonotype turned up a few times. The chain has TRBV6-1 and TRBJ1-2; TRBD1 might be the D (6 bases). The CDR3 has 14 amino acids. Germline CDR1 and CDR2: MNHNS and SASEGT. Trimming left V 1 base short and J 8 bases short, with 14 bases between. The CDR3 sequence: CASSEVAGGRGYTF. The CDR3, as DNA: TGTGCCAGCAGTGAAGTAGCCGGGGGCCGGGGCTACACCTTC.

CDR3 DNA sequence: TGTGCCAGCCAAGGCGGGGGAAATGGCTACACCTTC. Translation: CASQGGGNGYTF. The chain combines TRBV6-5 with TRBJ1-2; weak D call: TRBD1 (5 bases). Trimming pared 8 bases from V and 6 bases from J, leaving 13 bases between. Germline lookup yields CDR1 MNHEY and CDR2 SVGAGI. The CDR3 has 12 amino acids.

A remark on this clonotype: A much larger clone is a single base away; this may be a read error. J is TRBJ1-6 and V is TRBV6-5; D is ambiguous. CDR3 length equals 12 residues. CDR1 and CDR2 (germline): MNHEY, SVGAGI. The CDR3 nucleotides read TGTGCCAGCGGTTATCGAGGTGTGACCCTCCACTTT. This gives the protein CASGYRGVTLHF.

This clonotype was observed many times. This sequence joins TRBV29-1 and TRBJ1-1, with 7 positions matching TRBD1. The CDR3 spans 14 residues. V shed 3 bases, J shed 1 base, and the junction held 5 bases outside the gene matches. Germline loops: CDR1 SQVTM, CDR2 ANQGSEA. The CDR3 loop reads CSVEEGQPNTEAFF. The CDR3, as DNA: TGCAGCGTTGAGGAGGGACAGCCGAACACTGAAGCTTTCTTT.

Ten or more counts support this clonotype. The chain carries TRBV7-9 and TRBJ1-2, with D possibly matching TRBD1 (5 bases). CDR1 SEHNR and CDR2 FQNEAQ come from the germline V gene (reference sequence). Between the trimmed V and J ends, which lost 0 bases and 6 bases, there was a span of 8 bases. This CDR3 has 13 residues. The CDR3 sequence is CASSLAGGDGYTF. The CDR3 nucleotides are TGTGCCAGCAGCTTAGCCGGAGGGGATGGCTACACCTTC.

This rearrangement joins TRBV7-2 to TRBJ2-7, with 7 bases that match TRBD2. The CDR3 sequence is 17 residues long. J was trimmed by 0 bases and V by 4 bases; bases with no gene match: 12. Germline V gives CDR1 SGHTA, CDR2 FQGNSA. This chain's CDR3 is CASSSRQAGLLSYEQYF. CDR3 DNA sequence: TGTGCCAGCAGCTCCCGTCAAGCGGGACTTCTCTCCTACGAGCAGTACTTC.

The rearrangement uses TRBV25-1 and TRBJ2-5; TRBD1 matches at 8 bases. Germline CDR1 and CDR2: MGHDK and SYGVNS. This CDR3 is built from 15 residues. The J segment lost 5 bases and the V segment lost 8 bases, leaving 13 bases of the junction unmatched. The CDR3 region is CASSPGSGGAETQYF. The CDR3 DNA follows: TGTGCCAGCTCACCAGGATCAGGGGGCGCGGAGACCCAGTACTTC.

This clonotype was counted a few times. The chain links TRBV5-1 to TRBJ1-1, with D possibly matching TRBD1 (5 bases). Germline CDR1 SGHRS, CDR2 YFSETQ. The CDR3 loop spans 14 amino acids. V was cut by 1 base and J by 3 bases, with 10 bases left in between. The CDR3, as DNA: TGCGCCAGCAGCTTGCTACAGGCGGACACTGAAGCTTTCTTT. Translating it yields CASSLLQADTEAFF. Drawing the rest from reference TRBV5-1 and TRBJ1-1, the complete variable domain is KAGVTQTPRYLIKTRGQQVTLSCSPISGHRSVSWYQQTPGQGLQFLFEYFSETQRNKGNFPGRFSGRQFSNSRSEMNVSTLELGDSALYLCASSLLQADTEAFFGQGTRLTVV.

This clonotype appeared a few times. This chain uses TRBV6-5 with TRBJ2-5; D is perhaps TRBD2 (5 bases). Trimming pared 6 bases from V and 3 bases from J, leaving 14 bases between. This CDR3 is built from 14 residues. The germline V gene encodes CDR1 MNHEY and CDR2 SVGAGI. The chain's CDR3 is CASSQQPGKETQYF. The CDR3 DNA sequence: TGTGCCAGCAGCCAACAACCGGGGAAAGAGACCCAGTACTTC.

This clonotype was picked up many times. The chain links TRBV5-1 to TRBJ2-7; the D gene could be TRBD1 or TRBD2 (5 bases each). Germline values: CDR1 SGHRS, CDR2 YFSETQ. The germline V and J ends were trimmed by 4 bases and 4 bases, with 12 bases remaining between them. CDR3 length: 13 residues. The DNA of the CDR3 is TGCGCCAGCAGCCCTCGGGACGGTTACGAGCAGTACTTC. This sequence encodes CASSPRDGYEQYF.

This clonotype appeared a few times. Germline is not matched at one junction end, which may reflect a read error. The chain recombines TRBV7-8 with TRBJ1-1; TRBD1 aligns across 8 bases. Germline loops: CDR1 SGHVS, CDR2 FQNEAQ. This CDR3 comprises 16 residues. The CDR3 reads CASSQADRGRNTEAFF. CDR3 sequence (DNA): TGCGCCAGCAGCCAAGCCGACAGGGGCAGGAACACTGAAGCTTTCTTT.

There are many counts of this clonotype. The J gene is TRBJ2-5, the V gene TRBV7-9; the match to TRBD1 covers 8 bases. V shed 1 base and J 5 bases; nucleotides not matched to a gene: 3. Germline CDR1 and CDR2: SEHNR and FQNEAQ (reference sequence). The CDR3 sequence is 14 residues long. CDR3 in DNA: TGTGCCAGCAGCTTAGGGGACAGGAGGGAGACCCAGTACTTC. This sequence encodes CASSLGDRRETQYF.

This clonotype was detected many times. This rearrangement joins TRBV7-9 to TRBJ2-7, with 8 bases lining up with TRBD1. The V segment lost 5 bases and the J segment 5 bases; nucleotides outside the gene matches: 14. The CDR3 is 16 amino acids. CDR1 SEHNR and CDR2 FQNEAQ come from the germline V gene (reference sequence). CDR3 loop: CASSPARTGPGDEQYF. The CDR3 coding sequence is TGTGCCAGCAGCCCCGCCCGGACAGGGCCCGGCGACGAGCAGTACTTC.

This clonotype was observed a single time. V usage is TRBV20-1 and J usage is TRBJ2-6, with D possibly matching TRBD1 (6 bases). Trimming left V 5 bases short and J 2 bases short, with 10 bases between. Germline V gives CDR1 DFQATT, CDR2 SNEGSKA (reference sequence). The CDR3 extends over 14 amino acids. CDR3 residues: CSALDRTGANVLTF. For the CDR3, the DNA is TGCAGTGCTCTAGACAGGACTGGGGCCAACGTCCTGACTTTC.

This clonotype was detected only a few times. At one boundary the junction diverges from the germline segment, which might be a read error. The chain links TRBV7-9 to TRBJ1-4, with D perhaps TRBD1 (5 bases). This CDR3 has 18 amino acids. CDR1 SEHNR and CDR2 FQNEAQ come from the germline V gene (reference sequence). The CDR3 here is CASSQEVVSGLLEEKLFF. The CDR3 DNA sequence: TGCGCCAGCAGCCAAGAAGTGGTATCGGGGCTTCTTGAAGAAAAACTGTTTTTT.

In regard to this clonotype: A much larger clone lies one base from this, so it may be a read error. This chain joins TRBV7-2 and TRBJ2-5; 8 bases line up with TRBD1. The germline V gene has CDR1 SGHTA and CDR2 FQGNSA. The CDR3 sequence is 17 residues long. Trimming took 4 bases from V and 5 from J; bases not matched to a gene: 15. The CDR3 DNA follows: TGTGCCAGCAGCTCAGGCCGGGACAGGAACCTCCCGGAGACCCAGTACTTC. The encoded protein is CASSSGRDRNLPETQYF.

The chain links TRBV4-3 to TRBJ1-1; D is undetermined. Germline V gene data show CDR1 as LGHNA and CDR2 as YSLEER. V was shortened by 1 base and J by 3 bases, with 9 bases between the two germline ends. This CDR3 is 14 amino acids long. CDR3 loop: CASSQGQVHTEAFF. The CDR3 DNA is TGCGCCAGCAGCCAAGGGCAGGTTCACACTGAAGCTTTCTTT.

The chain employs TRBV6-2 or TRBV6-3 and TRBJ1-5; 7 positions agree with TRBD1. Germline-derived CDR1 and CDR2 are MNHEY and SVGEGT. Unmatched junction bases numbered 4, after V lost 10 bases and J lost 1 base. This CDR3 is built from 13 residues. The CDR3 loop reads CATGDSSNQPQHF. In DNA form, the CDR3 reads TGTGCCACCGGGGACAGCAGCAATCAGCCCCAGCATTTT.

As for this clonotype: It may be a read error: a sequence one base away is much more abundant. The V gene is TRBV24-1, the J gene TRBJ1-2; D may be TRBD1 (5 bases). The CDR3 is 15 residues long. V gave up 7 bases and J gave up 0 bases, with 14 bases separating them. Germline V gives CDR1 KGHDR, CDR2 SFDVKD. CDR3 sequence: CATRWKQAANYGYTF. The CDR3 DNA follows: TGTGCCACCAGATGGAAACAGGCCGCTAACTATGGCTACACCTTC.

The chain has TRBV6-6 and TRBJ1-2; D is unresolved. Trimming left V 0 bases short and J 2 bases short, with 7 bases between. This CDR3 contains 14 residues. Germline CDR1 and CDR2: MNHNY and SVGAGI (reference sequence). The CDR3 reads CASSYSTTNYGYTF. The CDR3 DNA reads TGTGCCAGCAGTTACTCGACGACAAACTATGGCTACACCTTC.

CDR3 in amino acids: CASSYASRTEAFF. CDR3 nucleotide sequence: TGTGCCAGCAGTTACGCGTCTAGGACTGAAGCTTTCTTT. The chain recombines TRBV6-5 with TRBJ1-1; D ambiguous. Trimming removed 2 bases from V and 5 bases from J, with 9 bases in between. The CDR3 is 13 amino acids. Germline CDR1 reads MNHEY; CDR2 reads SVGAGI.

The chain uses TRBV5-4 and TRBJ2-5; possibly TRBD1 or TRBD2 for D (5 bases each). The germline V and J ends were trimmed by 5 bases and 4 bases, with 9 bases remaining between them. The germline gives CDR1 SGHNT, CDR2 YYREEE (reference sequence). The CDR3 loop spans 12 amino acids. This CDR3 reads CASRYGTETQYF. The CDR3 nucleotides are TGTGCCAGCAGATACGGGACAGAGACCCAGTACTTC.

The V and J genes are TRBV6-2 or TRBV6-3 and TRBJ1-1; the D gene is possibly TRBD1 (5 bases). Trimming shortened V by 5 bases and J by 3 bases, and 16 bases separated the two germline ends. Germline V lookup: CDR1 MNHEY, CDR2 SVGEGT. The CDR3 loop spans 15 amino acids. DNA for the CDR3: TGTGCCAGCAGTGCCCAGGGACTCGGGTACACTGAAGCTTTCTTT. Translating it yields CASSAQGLGYTEAFF.

The CDR3 sequence is CASSQEGGDRNSPLHF. CDR3 nucleotide sequence: TGTGCCAGCAGCCAAGAGGGAGGGGACAGGAATTCACCCCTCCACTTT. V is TRBV4-2 and J is TRBJ1-6, with 8 bases aligning to TRBD1. The V gene end was trimmed by 0 bases and the J gene end by 7 bases; junction bases not matched to a gene: 5. CDR1 LGHNA and CDR2 YNFKEQ come from the germline V gene. This CDR3 contains 16 residues.

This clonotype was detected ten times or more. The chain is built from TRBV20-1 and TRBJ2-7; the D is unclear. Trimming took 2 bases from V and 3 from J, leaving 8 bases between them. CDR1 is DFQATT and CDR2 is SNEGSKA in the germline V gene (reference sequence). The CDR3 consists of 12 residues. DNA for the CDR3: TGCAGTGCTAGAAGGTCAAACTACGAGCAGTACTTC. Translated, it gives CSARRSNYEQYF.